This T cell receptor beta chain was recorded in a study of blood T cells in healthy people across ages. Sample-barcoded 5' priming and a J-beta primer mix drove a second PCR of roughly 6 to 12 cycles. Using its own MiXCR run on the 5' RACE reads, TCRdb lists one record per CDR3 protein. The top ten hold approximately 20% of the sample, which has hundreds of thousands of distinct CDR3 sequences, over 45% seen once. The sample taken for sequencing was blood. The clonotype was recovered from a man aged 25-45 years in good health.

The chain's CDR3 is CASLLAGETQYF. CDR3 bases: TGTGCCAGTCTACTAGCGGGAGAGACCCAGTACTTC. This chain uses TRBV18 with TRBJ2-5; TRBD2 agrees at 9 bases. The CDR3 extends over 12 amino acids. Per the germline V gene, CDR1 is KGHSH and CDR2 is LQKENI. Unmatched junction bases numbered 3, after V lost 9 bases and J lost 4 bases. The entire variable domain, with the rest obtained from reference TRBV18 and TRBJ2-5, is as follows: NAGVMQNPRHLVRRRGQEARLRCSPMKGHSHVYWYRQLPEEGLKFMVYLQKENIIDESGMPKERFSAEFPKEGPSILRIQQVVRGDSAAYFCASLLAGETQYFGPGTRLLVL.